Shown below are 28 T cell receptor beta chains from a single sample sequenced in a study of PD-L1 blockade in urothelial cancer. Clones were read by immunoSEQ multiplex PCR, and TCRdb kept only the in-frame ones, dropping some. The repertoire holds about 45,000 clones, 88% seen once, with around 4.2% in the top ten. This material consisted of PBMCs, taken around atezolizumab (anti-PD-L1) treatment. The receptors originated from a man aged 80 or over with urothelial cancer.

V gene TRBV7-9 combines with J gene TRBJ2-7; a possible D gene is TRBD1 (6 bases). Germline CDR1 SEHNR, CDR2 FQNEAQ (reference sequence). The CDR3 consists of 13 residues. V was trimmed by 3 bases and J by 5 bases, leaving 11 bases between them. Written as DNA, the CDR3 is TGTGCCAGCAGCTTTACAGGGTCCAACGAGCAGTACTTC. It codes for CASSFTGSNEQYF.

This clone was seen only once. The chain recombines TRBV5-1 with TRBJ1-1; possible D gene TRBD1, 6 bases. CDR1 and CDR2 (germline): SGHRS, YFSETQ. The CDR3 runs to 14 residues. The V end was cut by 4 bases, the J end by 2 bases, with 12 bases between. DNA of the CDR3: TGCGCCAGCAGCCACAGGGAGCGAAACACTGAAGCTTTCTTT. Translation gives CASSHRERNTEAFF.

The J gene is TRBJ2-1, the V gene TRBV5-1; 8 bases are shared with TRBD2. In germline, CDR1 is SGHRS, CDR2 YFSETQ. The CDR3 is 16 residues long. J lost 2 bases, V lost 2 bases, and 6 bases had no gene match. CDR3 DNA: TGCGCCAGCAGCTTTACCCTAGCGGGCCCCTACAATGAGCAGTTCTTC. The encoded protein is CASSFTLAGPYNEQFF.

This clone was counted between two and nine times. The genes are TRBV2 and TRBJ2-5; TRBD2 matches 8 bases. V dropped 6 bases and J dropped 2; count of bases not matched to a gene: 5. Germline CDR1 SNHLY, CDR2 FYNNEI. CDR3 length equals 14 residues. The CDR3 loop reads CASRATSGQETQYF. The CDR3 region has the DNA TGTGCCAGCAGAGCTACTAGCGGACAAGAGACCCAGTACTTC.

The V gene is TRBV9, the J gene TRBJ2-7; perhaps TRBD2 as D (6 bases). V lost 7 bases to trimming and J lost 3 bases, with 11 bases between them. In germline, CDR1 is SGDLS, CDR2 YYNGEE. The CDR3 consists of 12 residues. The CDR3 sequence: CASGGRSYEQYF. CDR3 bases: TGTGCCAGCGGAGGGCGTAGCTACGAGCAGTACTTC.

The CDR3 is CASSTTGGHLYGYTF. As DNA, the CDR3 is TGTGCCAGCAGTACCACAGGGGGCCATCTTTATGGCTACACCTTC. The V and J genes are TRBV7-9 and TRBJ1-2, with 9 bases that match TRBD1. The CDR3 contains 15 residues. Germline CDR1 is SEHNR and CDR2 is FQNEAQ (reference sequence). J was trimmed by 5 bases and V by 6 bases; bases with no gene match: 10.

V and J are TRBV19 and TRBJ2-1; 11 nucleotides line up with TRBD2. With V trimmed by 5 bases and J by 8 bases, 8 bases remained unmatched. Germline CDR1 is LNHDA and CDR2 is SQIVND (reference sequence). The CDR3 has 15 amino acids. CDR3 sequence reads: CASSPSSGRWDEQFF. The CDR3, as DNA: TGTGCCAGTAGTCCCTCTAGCGGGAGGTGGGATGAGCAGTTCTTC.

This clone was seen a few times. V is TRBV29-1 and J is TRBJ1-1; no firm D call. The ends were cut back, 0 bases at V and 7 bases at J, with 15 bases in the middle. Germline-derived CDR1 and CDR2 are SQVTM and ANQGSEA. CDR3 length: 14 amino acids. The CDR3: CSVEDTGGSGEAFF. CDR3 coding DNA: TGCAGCGTTGAAGATACCGGAGGGTCGGGTGAAGCTTTCTTT.

The chain uses TRBV9 and TRBJ1-1; D ambiguous. V was shortened by 7 bases and J by 0 bases, with 10 bases between the two germline ends. This CDR3 spans 13 amino acids. Germline loops: CDR1 SGDLS, CDR2 YYNGEE. In nucleotides, the CDR3 is TGTGCCAGCGCGGGAGCCATGAACACTGAAGCTTTCTTT. Translating it yields CASAGAMNTEAFF.

In its sample, this clone was seen once. The gene calls are TRBV6-1 and TRBJ2-5; TRBD1 might be the D (7 bases). With the DNA end fitting TRBJ2-7 better, the J assignment may be wrong. The germline V gene has CDR1 MNHNS and CDR2 SASEGT. The CDR3 is made up of 14 amino acids. The CDR3 loop reads CASRTGQGGNEQYF. The CDR3 DNA reads TGTGCCAGCAGGACTGGGCAGGGGGGAAACGAGCAGTACTTC.

V is TRBV6-1 and J is TRBJ1-1; weak D call: TRBD1 (6 bases). Between the trimmed V and J ends, which lost 7 bases and 3 bases, there was a span of 12 bases. Looked up from germline, CDR1 is MNHNS and CDR2 is SASEGT. This CDR3 region has 13 residues. The CDR3, as DNA: TGTGCCAGCAATTGGGCAGGGGACACTGAAGCTTTCTTT. Its translation is CASNWAGDTEAFF.

The V call is TRBV4-1, the J call TRBJ2-5; TRBD2 aligns across 10 bases. Germline values: CDR1 MGHRA, CDR2 YSYEKL. The CDR3 extends over 15 amino acids. With 5 bases clipped from V and 0 bases from J, the junction kept 3 bases outside the gene matches. CDR3 protein: CASSASGRDQETQYF. Here the CDR3 DNA reads TGCGCCAGCAGCGCCAGCGGGAGGGACCAAGAGACCCAGTACTTC.

The J gene is TRBJ2-7, the V gene TRBV19; the match to TRBD1 covers 9 bases. This CDR3 is built from 17 residues. Per the germline V gene, CDR1 is LNHDA and CDR2 is SQIVND (reference sequence). With V trimmed by 5 bases and J by 3 bases, 14 bases remained unmatched. The CDR3 nucleotides are TGTGCCAGTAGTCAAGTCCTAGGACAGGGGAGCAGCTACGAGCAGTACTTC. Translated, it gives CASSQVLGQGSSYEQYF.

This clone has just a few counts. This sequence joins TRBV6-6 and TRBJ2-1; 10 bases are a match to TRBD2. This CDR3 is built from 14 residues. V gave up 5 bases and J gave up 8 bases; unmatched junction bases: 6. The germline CDR1 and CDR2 sequences are MNHNY and SVGAGI (reference sequence). The CDR3: CASSPSGSIHEQFF. CDR3 sequence (DNA): TGTGCCAGCAGTCCTAGCGGGAGTATCCATGAGCAGTTCTTC.

This chain links TRBV21-1 with TRBJ2-7; whether TRBD2, the table's D call, matches the DNA was not checked. TRBV21-1 is annotated as a pseudogene. The CDR3 loop spans 16 amino acids. CDR3 nucleotide sequence: TGTGCCAGCAGCAAAGGGGATAGCGGGGGTTCCTACGAGCAGTACTTC. This encodes CASSKGDSGGSYEQYF.

This chain links TRBV14 with TRBJ2-1; 10 positions match TRBD2. Per the germline V gene, CDR1 is SGHDN and CDR2 is FVKESK. The CDR3 extends over 18 amino acids. V gave up 0 bases and J gave up 9 bases; unmatched junction bases: 14. In nucleotides, the CDR3 is TGTGCCAGCAGCCAAGAAGGAGGCTGGCTAGCGGGAGACGGTGAGCAGTTCTTC. Protein sequence: CASSQEGGWLAGDGEQFF.

Written as DNA, the CDR3 is TGTGCCAGCAGCTTAGGACAGGGGGCTTTCTTT. Amino acids: CASSLGQGAFF. The gene calls are TRBV11-2 and TRBJ1-1, with TRBD1 matching over 8 bases. The length of the CDR3 is 11 residues. With V trimmed by 1 base and J by 11 bases, 0 bases remained unmatched. The V gene's germline CDR1 is SGHAT and CDR2 FQNNGV.

The chain recombines TRBV13 with TRBJ1-1; D uncertain. V was pared by 0 bases and J by 1 base, with 9 bases between. The length of the CDR3 is 15 residues. Germline V gene data show CDR1 as PRHDT and CDR2 as FYEKMQ (reference sequence). This chain's CDR3 is CASSLGARENTEAFF. DNA for the CDR3: TGTGCCAGCAGCTTAGGAGCGCGGGAGAACACTGAAGCTTTCTTT.

V gene TRBV9 combines with J gene TRBJ2-1; 9 bases agree with TRBD2. In germline, CDR1 is SGDLS, CDR2 YYNGEE. After removal of 0 bases from V and 7 bases from J, the junction contained 11 bases not matched to a gene. The CDR3 has 17 amino acids. The CDR3 DNA follows: TGTGCCAGCAGCGTAGGGGCTGCGGGAGGGCCGGGGAATGAGCAGTTCTTC. Translated, it gives CASSVGAAGGPGNEQFF.

This sequence joins TRBV5-5 and TRBJ2-7; 7 bases are a match to TRBD2. The germline V gene has CDR1 SGHKS and CDR2 YYEKEE (reference sequence). The junction had 7 bases not matched to a gene; V was cut back by 4 bases and J by 0 bases. This CDR3 has 15 amino acids. The CDR3 DNA follows: TGTGCCAGCAGCCCCGGTCCGGGAGGCTCCTACGAGCAGTACTTC. Translation: CASSPGPGGSYEQYF.

The sample holds a few counts of this clone. The chain uses TRBV18 and TRBJ2-7, with TRBD2 matching over 8 bases. CDR1 and CDR2 (germline): KGHSH, LQKENI. Trimming cost V 4 bases and J 3 bases; bases outside gene matches: 2. The CDR3 extends over 13 amino acids. The CDR3 sequence: CASSQAGDYEQYF. DNA for the CDR3: TGTGCCAGCTCACAAGCGGGGGACTACGAGCAGTACTTC.

This clone was found once. This chain joins TRBV6-5 and TRBJ1-6; D is perhaps TRBD1 (5 bases). Germline assignment: CDR1 MNHEY and CDR2 SVGAGI. The CDR3 is 16 amino acids. V gave up 2 bases and J gave up 2 bases, with 10 bases separating them. Here the CDR3 reads CASSYDSGAYNSPLHF. The DNA for the CDR3 is TGTGCCAGCAGTTACGATTCGGGGGCCTATAATTCACCCCTCCACTTT.

The chain couples TRBV11-1 to TRBJ1-1; D possibly corresponds to TRBD1 (6 bases). The germline V and J ends were trimmed by 2 bases and 0 bases, with 13 bases remaining between them. CDR3 size: 16 residues. Germline V gene lookup returns CDR1 SGHAT and CDR2 FQDESV (reference sequence). CDR3 DNA sequence: TGTGCCAGCAGCTTAAGGCGGACAGCCATGAACACTGAAGCTTTCTTT. Translating gives CASSLRRTAMNTEAFF.

The chain joins TRBV5-1 to TRBJ2-2, with 9 bases fitting TRBD1. This CDR3 comprises 15 residues. Trimming removed 4 bases from V and 3 bases from J; junction bases left unmatched: 4. Germline V CDR1 and CDR2: SGHRS, YFSETQ. The CDR3 sequence: CASSLRDRDTGELFF. The CDR3, as DNA: TGCGCCAGCAGCCTCCGGGACAGGGACACCGGGGAGCTGTTTTTT.

This clone was counted only a few times. The genes are TRBV5-4 and TRBJ1-1; maybe TRBD1 (5 bases). The CDR3 runs 14 residues. Trimming cost V 2 bases and J 4 bases, with 12 bases left between them. Looked up from germline, CDR1 is SGHNT and CDR2 is YYREEE (reference sequence). CDR3 coding DNA: TGTGCCAGCAGCTTCCCGGGGGACCTCACTGAAGCTTTCTTT. As protein: CASSFPGDLTEAFF.

As for this clone: Sequence at one end of the junction differs from germline and may be a read error. The V call is TRBV6-5, the J call TRBJ2-7; TRBD1 is a possible D gene (6 bases). CDR3 length: 14 amino acids. Germline CDR1 MNHEY, CDR2 SVGAGI. The CDR3 sequence is CASSPDSVQYEQCF. The CDR3 coding sequence is TGTGCCAGCAGTCCGGACAGCGTCCAATACGAGCAGTGCTTC.

This clone occurred once. The chain carries TRBV19 and TRBJ2-3, with TRBD2 matching over 8 bases. This CDR3 has 17 amino acids. Germline trimming cut 2 bases from V and 5 bases from J; bases unmatched to any gene: 12. Germline values: CDR1 LNHDA, CDR2 SQIVND (reference sequence). The CDR3 loop is CASSISSGINAGDTQYF. The CDR3 bases are TGTGCCAGTAGTATAAGTAGCGGGATCAACGCGGGAGATACGCAGTATTTT.

The rearrangement joins TRBV5-1 to TRBJ2-1; D might be TRBD1 (5 bases). The ends were cut back, 1 base at V and 0 bases at J, with 8 bases in the middle. The CDR3 covers 15 residues. Looked up from germline, CDR1 is SGHRS and CDR2 is YFSETQ. CDR3 in DNA: TGCGCCAGCAGCTTGACTCAGGGCTCCTACAATGAGCAGTTCTTC. Translation gives CASSLTQGSYNEQFF.